These 14 T cell receptor beta chains were all obtained from the same sample, sequenced in a study of long-term antiretroviral therapy in people with HIV. It was version v3.0 of the immunoSEQ assay that was run at survey level. Using immunoSEQ multiplex PCR, the repertoire was profiled, and TCRdb retains in-frame clones only, with some absent. There are under 20,000 clones in the sample; approximately 72% occur only once, and roughly 15% lies in the top ten. The sample in question was unsorted PBMCs, obtained 0.3 years after starting antiretroviral therapy. The receptors were sampled from a woman aged 45-65 years with HIV.

CDR3: CASSEPLTGGRETQYF. CDR3 nucleotide sequence: TGCGCCAGCAGTGAGCCCCTTACAGGGGGCAGAGAGACCCAGTACTTC. This chain uses TRBV10-2 with TRBJ2-5; 9 positions agree with TRBD1. Trimming cost V 2 bases and J 4 bases; bases outside gene matches: 8. This CDR3 comprises 16 residues. Germline loops: CDR1 WSHSY, CDR2 SAAADI.

The V call is TRBV5-1, the J call TRBJ1-1; no reliable D call. Trimming stripped 4 bases from V and 1 base from J, with 11 bases between. The CDR3 has 14 residues. Germline V CDR1 and CDR2: SGHRS, YFSETQ. The CDR3 spells CASSLLWKNTEAFF. The DNA of the CDR3 is TGCGCCAGCAGCCTTCTATGGAAGAACACTGAAGCTTTCTTT.

This chain uses TRBV27 with TRBJ2-1; D not certain. The CDR3 runs to 13 residues. The V gene's germline CDR1 is MNHEY and CDR2 SMNVEV (reference sequence). V lost 3 bases and J lost 4, with 7 bases in between. The CDR3 DNA follows: TGTGCCAGCAGTTTCGGCAATTACAATGAGCAGTTCTTC. Its protein product is CASSFGNYNEQFF.

The chain has TRBV5-1 and TRBJ1-1; D is undetermined. The V end lost 2 bases, the J end lost 0 bases, and 8 bases lay between the germline ends. Germline CDR1 SGHRS, CDR2 YFSETQ. The CDR3 is 14 amino acids. The DNA for the CDR3 is TGCGCCAGCAGCTTACAAGTGATGAACACTGAAGCTTTCTTT. Protein: CASSLQVMNTEAFF.

The chain is built from TRBV7-9 and TRBJ1-1; D perhaps matches TRBD1 (5 bases). V gave up 1 base and J gave up 8 bases, with 14 bases separating them. This CDR3 has 14 residues. The germline gives CDR1 SEHNR, CDR2 FQNEAQ (reference sequence). The CDR3 protein is CASSLGGTVDEAFF. As DNA, the CDR3 is TGTGCCAGCAGCTTAGGTGGGACGGTCGACGAAGCTTTCTTT.

V and J are TRBV18 and TRBJ1-1, with 7 positions matching TRBD1. V trimming: 3 bases; J trimming: 4 bases; junction bases outside the gene matches: 14. The CDR3 totals 17 residues. Germline assignment: CDR1 KGHSH and CDR2 LQKENI. The CDR3 region has the DNA TGTGCCAGCTCACCGCGACAAATGACAGGGAGGGTCACTGAAGCTTTCTTT. Amino acid sequence: CASSPRQMTGRVTEAFF. Complete variable domain (other parts from reference TRBV18 and TRBJ1-1): NAGVMQNPRHLVRRRGQEARLRCSPMKGHSHVYWYRQLPEEGLKFMVYLQKENIIDESGMPKERFSAEFPKEGPSILRIQQVVRGDSAAYFCASSPRQMTGRVTEAFFGQGTRLTVV.

The chain joins TRBV6-5 to TRBJ1-1; tentatively, D is TRBD1 (5 bases). V was trimmed by 2 bases and J by 7 bases, leaving 14 bases between them. There are 14 residues in the CDR3. Germline CDR1 is MNHEY and CDR2 is SVGAGI. The CDR3: CASSYLTGRGEAFF. The CDR3 DNA follows: TGTGCCAGCAGTTACCTGACGGGACGCGGTGAAGCTTTCTTT.

The chain carries TRBV5-6 and TRBJ1-2; 9 positions match TRBD1. The V gene's germline CDR1 is SGHDT and CDR2 YYEEEE. The CDR3 has 16 residues. The trim removed 4 bases at V and 5 bases at J, leaving 12 bases unmatched. CDR3 residues: CASSLTGTGNRYGYTF. The DNA for the CDR3 is TGTGCCAGCAGCCTGACGGGGACAGGGAATAGGTATGGCTACACCTTC.

This clone was seen only a few times. This chain uses TRBV5-1 with TRBJ2-2, with D perhaps matching TRBD1 (5 bases). V was cut by 4 bases and J by 1 base, with 11 bases left in between. The CDR3 extends over 15 amino acids. Germline lookup yields CDR1 SGHRS and CDR2 YFSETQ. The CDR3 here is CASSRITGNTGELFF. CDR3 bases: TGCGCCAGCAGCCGGATCACAGGGAACACCGGGGAGCTGTTTTTT.

The chain joins TRBV5-1 to TRBJ1-2; a possible D gene is TRBD1 (6 bases). CDR1 and CDR2 (germline): SGHRS, YFSETQ. Trimming shortened V by 2 bases and J by 0 bases, and 11 bases separated the two germline ends. The CDR3 covers 15 residues. The chain's CDR3 is CASSFVGTTNYGYTF. Here the CDR3 DNA reads TGCGCCAGCAGCTTTGTCGGGACAACTAACTATGGCTACACCTTC.

The chain joins TRBV11-3 to TRBJ2-1; 7 positions match TRBD2. CDR1 and CDR2 (germline): SGHNT, YENEEA. The CDR3 length is 16 residues. Losses at the gene ends were 4 bases for V and 8 bases for J; bases not matched to a gene: 14. CDR3 sequence reads: CASSSKGWRGLDEQFF. Here the CDR3 DNA reads TGTGCCAGCAGCTCTAAGGGCTGGCGGGGGTTGGATGAGCAGTTCTTC.

The CDR3 DNA reads as TGCGCCAGCAGCTTGGAACTAGCGGGGACCTACAATGAGCAGTTCTTC. Protein product: CASSLELAGTYNEQFF. This chain joins TRBV5-1 and TRBJ2-1, with 10 bases lining up with TRBD2. The CDR3 length is 16 residues. Germline values: CDR1 SGHRS, CDR2 YFSETQ. V trimming: 0 bases; J trimming: 2 bases; junction bases outside the gene matches: 2.

The V gene is TRBV5-1, the J gene TRBJ2-2; TRBD1 or TRBD2 may be the D gene (5 bases each). The V and J ends lost 5 bases and 0 bases respectively, with 20 bases between them. The CDR3 totals 18 residues. Germline V gene data show CDR1 as SGHRS and CDR2 as YFSETQ. CDR3 region: CASSRGTRGRPNTGELFF. The CDR3 DNA reads as TGCGCCAGCAGTCGGGGAACTCGGGGACGACCGAACACCGGGGAGCTGTTTTTT.

The rearrangement links TRBV7-2 to TRBJ2-3; TRBD2 matches 7 bases. The CDR3 covers 17 residues. V lost 5 bases, J lost 0 bases, and 11 bases stayed unmatched. Germline V lookup: CDR1 SGHTA, CDR2 FQGNSA. The DNA for the CDR3 is TGTGCCAGCAGCCCGACCGGGACTACAACTAGCACAGATACGCAGTATTTT. Its protein is CASSPTGTTTSTDTQYF. Together with reference TRBV7-2 and TRBJ2-3, the CDR3 gives the full variable domain: GAGVSQSPSNKVTEKGKDVELRCDPISGHTALYWYRQSLGQGLEFLIYFQGNSAPDKSGLPSDRFSAERTGGSVSTLTIQRTQQEDSAVYLCASSPTGTTTSTDTQYFGPGTRLTVL.